The text below deals with one TCR beta chain. The antigen remains unidentified. This record comes from a study of Graves' ophthalmopathy and Graves' hyperthyroidism. Study-wide findings and caveats: Most thyroid clonotypes expanded beyond 0.001 frequency were also found in blood. Distinction of ophthalmopathy from stable hyperthyroidism by a 13-signature model reached roughly 87% sensitivity and more than 65% specificity.

RNA transcripts were the source from which TCR beta CDR3 regions were amplified. Second-round multiplex PCR came after first-round RT-PCR with HTBI primers. TCRdb redid the calling of the multiplex PCR reads with MiXCR, one entry per CDR3 protein. The sample has approximately 160,000 distinct CDR3 sequences, 39% seen once. The CDR3 is 16 amino acids. V trimming: 5 bases; J trimming: 2 bases; junction bases outside the gene matches: 8. The V gene's germline CDR1 is MDHEN and CDR2 SYDVKM. The starting material, about 9.9 ml of fresh peripheral blood, provided the PBMCs. The sample taken for sequencing was peripheral blood. The rearrangement joins TRBV28 to TRBJ2-7; 11 nucleotides agree with TRBD2. The receptor was derived from a man aged 25-45 years with Graves' ophthalmopathy. CDR3 nucleotides: TGTGCCAGCAGTGCGCCCGGGACTAGCGGAACCTACGAGCAGTACTTC. Amino acids: CASSAPGTSGTYEQYF. Combining the CDR3 with reference TRBV28 and TRBJ2-7 gives the whole variable domain DVKVTQSSRYLVKRTGEKVFLECVQDMDHENMFWYRQDPGLGLRLIYFSYDVKMKEKGDIPEGYSVSREKKERFSLILESASTNQTSMYLCASSAPGTSGTYEQYFGPGTRLTVT.